These T cell receptor beta chains were read from a single sample in a study of cytomegalovirus exposure and HLA in healthy donors. Profiled with immunoSEQ multiplex PCR; TCRdb holds only in-frame clones, not every one. The sample yields approximately 74,000 clones, 75% seen once. Sample: PBMCs. These receptors were taken from a woman in her thirties or forties in good health and CMV-seronegative. CDR3s leave out the opening cysteine and the closing phenylalanine or tryptophan.

v_gene	j_gene	CDR3aa
TRBV29-1	TRBJ2-7	SVVGQGKSEQY
TRBV7-9	TRBJ2-1	ASSPNLLASNEQF
TRBV30	TRBJ1-2	AWSGRPAAGYT
TRBV5-1	TRBJ2-3	ASSLMGGSTDTQY
TRBV5-6	TRBJ2-3	ASSVRQGITDTQY
TRBV7-9	TRBJ1-1	ASSPHRGIGTEAF
TRBV9	TRBJ2-2	ASTNPSEAGEAGELF
TRBV29-1	TRBJ1-5	SVAEDSSNQPQH
TRBV15	TRBJ2-3	ATGDWGSSGTLGGTDTQY
TRBV5-1	TRBJ2-7	ASSLVGAVYEQY
TRBV10-3	TRBJ2-1	AIRDRGDNEQF
TRBV19	TRBJ1-2	ASSRLGQGLNNYGYT
TRBV5-4	TRBJ2-5	ASSRTSGVQETQY
TRBV7-9	TRBJ1-1	ASSPTGAEAF
TRBV2	TRBJ1-3	ASSDNIISGNTIY
TRBV18	TRBJ2-2	ASSPRSGWDTGELF
TRBV2	TRBJ2-3	ASSEFLAGVGTDTQY
TRBV21-1	TRBJ2-7	ASSKVPGLEIFYEQY
TRBV7-6	TRBJ2-3	ASSPSRVTTDTQY
TRBV7-8	TRBJ2-7	ASSLAPSGGYSYEQY
TRBV5-1	TRBJ1-2	ASSFKTGGERDYGYT
TRBV30	TRBJ2-5	AWSVLGASETQY
TRBV5-6	TRBJ2-1	ASSVEVSYNEQF
TRBV27	TRBJ1-2	ASRPGGEDYGYT
TRBV18	TRBJ2-7	ASSPGSGSSYEQY
TRBV9	TRBJ1-2	ASSVGGGYYGYT
TRBV28	TRBJ1-5	ASSLLAGSSNQPQH
TRBV11-2	TRBJ2-7	ASSLPAWRPFEYEQY
TRBV2	TRBJ1-6	ASSGTGSRNSPLH
TRBV30	TRBJ2-1	AWSNIGGDEQF
TRBV11-2	TRBJ2-1	ASSLVGRGPSSYNEQF
TRBV11-3	TRBJ2-2	ASSEGLAGATGELF
TRBV6-4	TRBJ2-1	ASSDSRLANEQF
TRBV7-9	TRBJ2-5	ASSPTIRYAGETQY
TRBV19	TRBJ2-5	ASSGTGSKKTQY
TRBV7-3	TRBJ1-1	ASSWGGLERMNTEAF
TRBV18	TRBJ2-7	ASSPPSAQPGYEQY
TRBV19	TRBJ1-1	ASRGRDWTRRNTEAF
TRBV7-7	TRBJ2-2	ASSLMGGETGELF
TRBV28	TRBJ1-4	ASSQGNEKLF
TRBV19	TRBJ2-2	ASKLYSGLNTGELF